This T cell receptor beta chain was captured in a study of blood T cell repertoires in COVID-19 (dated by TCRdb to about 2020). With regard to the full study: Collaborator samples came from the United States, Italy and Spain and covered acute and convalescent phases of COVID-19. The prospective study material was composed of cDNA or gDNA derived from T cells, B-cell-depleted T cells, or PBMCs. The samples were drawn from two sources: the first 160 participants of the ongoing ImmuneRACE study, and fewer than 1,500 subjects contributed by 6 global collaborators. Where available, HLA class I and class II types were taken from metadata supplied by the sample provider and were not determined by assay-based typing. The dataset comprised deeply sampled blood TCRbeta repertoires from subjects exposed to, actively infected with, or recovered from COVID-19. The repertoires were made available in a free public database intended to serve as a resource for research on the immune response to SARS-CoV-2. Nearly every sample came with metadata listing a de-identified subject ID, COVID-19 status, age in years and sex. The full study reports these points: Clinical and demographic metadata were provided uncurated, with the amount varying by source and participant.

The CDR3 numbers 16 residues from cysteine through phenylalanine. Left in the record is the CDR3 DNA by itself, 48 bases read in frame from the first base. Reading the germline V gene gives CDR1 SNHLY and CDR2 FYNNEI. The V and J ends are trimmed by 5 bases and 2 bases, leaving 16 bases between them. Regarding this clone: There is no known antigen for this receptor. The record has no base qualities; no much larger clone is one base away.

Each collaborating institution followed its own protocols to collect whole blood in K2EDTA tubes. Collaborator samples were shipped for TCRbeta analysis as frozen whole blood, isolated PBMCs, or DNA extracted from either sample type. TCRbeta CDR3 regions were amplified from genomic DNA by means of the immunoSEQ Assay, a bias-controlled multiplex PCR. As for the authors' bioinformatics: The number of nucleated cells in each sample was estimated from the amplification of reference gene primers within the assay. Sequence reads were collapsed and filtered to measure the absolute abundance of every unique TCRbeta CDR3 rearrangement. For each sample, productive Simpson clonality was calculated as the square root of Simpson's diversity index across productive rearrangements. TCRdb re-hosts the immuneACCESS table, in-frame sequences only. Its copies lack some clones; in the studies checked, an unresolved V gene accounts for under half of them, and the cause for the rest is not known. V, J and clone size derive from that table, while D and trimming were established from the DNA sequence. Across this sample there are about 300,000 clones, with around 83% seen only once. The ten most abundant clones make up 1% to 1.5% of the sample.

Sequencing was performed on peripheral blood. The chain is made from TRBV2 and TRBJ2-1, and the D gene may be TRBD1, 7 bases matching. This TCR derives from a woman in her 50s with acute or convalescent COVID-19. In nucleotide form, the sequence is TGTGCCAGCAGTTCGGCGGGCAGGGGGGCCTACAATGAGCAGTTCTTC. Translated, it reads CASSSAGRGAYNEQFF. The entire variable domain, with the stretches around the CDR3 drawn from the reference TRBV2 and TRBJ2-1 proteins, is EPEVTQTPSHQVTQMGQEVILRCVPISNHLYFYWYRQILGQKVEFLVSFYNNEISEKSEIFDDQFSVERPDGSNFTLKIRSTKLEDSAMYFCASSSAGRGAYNEQFFGPGTRLTVL.